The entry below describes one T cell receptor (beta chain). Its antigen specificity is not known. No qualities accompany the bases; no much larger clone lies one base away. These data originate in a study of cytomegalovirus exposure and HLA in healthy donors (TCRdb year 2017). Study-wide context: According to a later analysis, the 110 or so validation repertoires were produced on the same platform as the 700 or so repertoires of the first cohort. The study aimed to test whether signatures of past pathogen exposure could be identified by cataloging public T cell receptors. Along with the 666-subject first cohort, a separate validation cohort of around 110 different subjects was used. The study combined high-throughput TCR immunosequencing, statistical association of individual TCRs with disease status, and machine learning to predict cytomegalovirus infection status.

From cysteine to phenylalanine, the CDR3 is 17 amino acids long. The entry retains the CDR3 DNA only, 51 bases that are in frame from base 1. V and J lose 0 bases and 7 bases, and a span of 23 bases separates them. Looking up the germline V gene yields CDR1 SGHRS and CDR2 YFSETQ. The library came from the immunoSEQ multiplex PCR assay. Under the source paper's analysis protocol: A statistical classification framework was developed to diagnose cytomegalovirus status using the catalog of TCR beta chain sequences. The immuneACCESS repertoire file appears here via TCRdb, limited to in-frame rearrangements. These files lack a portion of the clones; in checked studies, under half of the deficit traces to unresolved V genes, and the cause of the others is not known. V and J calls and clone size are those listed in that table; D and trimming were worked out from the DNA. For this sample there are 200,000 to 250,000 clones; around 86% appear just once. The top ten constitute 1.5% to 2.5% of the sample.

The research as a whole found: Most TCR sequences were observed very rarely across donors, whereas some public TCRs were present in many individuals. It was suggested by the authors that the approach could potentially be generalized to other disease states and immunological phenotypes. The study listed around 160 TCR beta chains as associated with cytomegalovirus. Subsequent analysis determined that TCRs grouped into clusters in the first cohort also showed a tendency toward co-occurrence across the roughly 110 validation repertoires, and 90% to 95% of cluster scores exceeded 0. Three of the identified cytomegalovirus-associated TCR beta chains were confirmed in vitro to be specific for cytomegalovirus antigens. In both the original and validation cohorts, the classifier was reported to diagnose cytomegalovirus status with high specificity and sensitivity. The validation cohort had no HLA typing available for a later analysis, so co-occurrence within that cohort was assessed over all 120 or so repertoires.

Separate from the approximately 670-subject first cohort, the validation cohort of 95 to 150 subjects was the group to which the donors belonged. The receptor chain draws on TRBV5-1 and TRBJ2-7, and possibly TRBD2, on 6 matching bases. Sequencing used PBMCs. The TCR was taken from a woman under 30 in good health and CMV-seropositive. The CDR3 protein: CASSLGRGYRPTTEQYF. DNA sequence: TGCGCCAGCAGCTTGGGGAGGGGATACCGCCCGACTACGGAGCAGTACTTC.